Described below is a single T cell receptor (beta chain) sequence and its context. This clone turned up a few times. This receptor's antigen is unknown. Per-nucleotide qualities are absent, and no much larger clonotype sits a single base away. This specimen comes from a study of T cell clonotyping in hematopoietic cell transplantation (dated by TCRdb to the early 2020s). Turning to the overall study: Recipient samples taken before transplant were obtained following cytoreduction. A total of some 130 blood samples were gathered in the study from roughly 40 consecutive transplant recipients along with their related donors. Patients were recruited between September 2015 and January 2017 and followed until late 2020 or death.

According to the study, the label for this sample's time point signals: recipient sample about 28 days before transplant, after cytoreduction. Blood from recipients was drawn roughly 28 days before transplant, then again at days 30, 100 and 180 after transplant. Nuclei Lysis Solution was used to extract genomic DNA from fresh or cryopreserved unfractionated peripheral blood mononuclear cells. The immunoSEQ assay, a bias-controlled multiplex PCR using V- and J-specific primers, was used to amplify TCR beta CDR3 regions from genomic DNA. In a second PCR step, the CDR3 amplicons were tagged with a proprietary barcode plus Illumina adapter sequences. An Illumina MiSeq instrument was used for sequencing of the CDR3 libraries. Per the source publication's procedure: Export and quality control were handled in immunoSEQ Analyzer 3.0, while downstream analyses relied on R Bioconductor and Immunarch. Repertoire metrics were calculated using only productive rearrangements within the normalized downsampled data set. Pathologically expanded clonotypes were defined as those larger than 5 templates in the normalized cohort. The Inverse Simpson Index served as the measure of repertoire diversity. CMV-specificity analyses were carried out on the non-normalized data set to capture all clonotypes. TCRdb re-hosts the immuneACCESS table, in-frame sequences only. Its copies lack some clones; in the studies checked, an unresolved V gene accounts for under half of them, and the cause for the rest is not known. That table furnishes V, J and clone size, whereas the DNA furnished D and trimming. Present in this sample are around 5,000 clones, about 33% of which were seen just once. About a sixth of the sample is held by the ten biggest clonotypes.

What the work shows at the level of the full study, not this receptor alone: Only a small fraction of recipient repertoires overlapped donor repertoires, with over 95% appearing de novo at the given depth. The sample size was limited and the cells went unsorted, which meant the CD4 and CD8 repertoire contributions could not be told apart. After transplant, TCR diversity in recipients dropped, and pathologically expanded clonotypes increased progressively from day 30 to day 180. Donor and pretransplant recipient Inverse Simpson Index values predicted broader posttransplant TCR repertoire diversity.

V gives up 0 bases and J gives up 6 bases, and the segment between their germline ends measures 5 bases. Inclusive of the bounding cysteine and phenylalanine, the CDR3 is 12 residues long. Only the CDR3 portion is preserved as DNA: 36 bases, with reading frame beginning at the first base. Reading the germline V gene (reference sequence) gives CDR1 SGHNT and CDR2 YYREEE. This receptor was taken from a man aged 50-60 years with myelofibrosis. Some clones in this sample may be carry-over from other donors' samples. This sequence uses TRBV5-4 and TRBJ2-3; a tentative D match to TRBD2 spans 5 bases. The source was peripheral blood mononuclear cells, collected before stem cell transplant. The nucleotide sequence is TGTGCCAGCAGCTTGGGAGGGGATACGCAGTATTTT. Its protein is CASSLGGDTQYF.